Below are 32 T cell receptor beta chains sequenced from a single sample in a study of cytomegalovirus exposure and HLA in healthy donors. Repertoires were generated with immunoSEQ multiplex PCR, while TCRdb's copy carries only in-frame clones and drops some. The data show 150,000 to 200,000 clones, 96% seen once. Sequencing was carried out using PBMCs. The origin of the receptors is a woman aged 18-29 years in good health and CMV-seronegative.

The chain employs TRBV5-1 and TRBJ1-4, with TRBD1 matching over 12 bases. The ends lost 4 bases at V and 7 bases at J; junction bases unmatched: 5. CDR1 and CDR2 (germline): SGHRS, YFSETQ. The length of the CDR3 is 15 residues. CDR3 sequence: CASSGGQGAGEKLFF. The DNA of the CDR3 is TGCGCCAGCAGCGGGGGACAGGGGGCCGGTGAAAAACTGTTTTTT.

The J gene is TRBJ2-2, the V gene TRBV11-2; D call uncertain. V was pared by 0 bases and J by 0 bases, with 8 bases between. This CDR3 is 16 amino acids long. From germline, CDR1 is SGHAT and CDR2 FQNNGV. CDR3 in amino acids: CASSLDRRTNTGELFF. DNA of the CDR3: TGTGCCAGCAGCTTAGATCGGAGAACGAACACCGGGGAGCTGTTTTTT.

The genes are TRBV11-2 and TRBJ1-6, with 7 bases aligning to TRBD1. This CDR3 has 17 amino acids. V lost 2 bases to trimming and J lost 7 bases; unmatched junction nucleotides: 11. Germline V gene sequence: CDR1 SGHAT, CDR2 FQNNGV. CDR3 nucleotides: TGTGCCAGCAGCTTAAGGTTGGAACAGGGGCGCAATTCACCCCTCCACTTT. Translation: CASSLRLEQGRNSPLHF.

This chain joins TRBV4-1 and TRBJ1-1; D perhaps matches TRBD1 (6 bases). The CDR3 runs 14 residues. V gave up 6 bases and J gave up 5 bases, with 16 bases separating them. Germline CDR1 is MGHRA and CDR2 is YSYEKL. The CDR3 coding sequence is TGCGCCAGCAGACTGGGGGCGCTGAGGACTGAAGCTTTCTTT. Its protein is CASRLGALRTEAFF.

The genes are TRBV4-1 and TRBJ1-2; D is uncertain. The CDR3 length is 14 residues. V was cut by 1 base and J by 2 bases, with 8 bases left in between. CDR1 and CDR2 from the germline V gene are MGHRA and YSYEKL. The DNA for the CDR3 is TGCGCCAGCAGCCAAGCCGACATAAACTATGGCTACACCTTC. It is translated as CASSQADINYGYTF.

The V gene is TRBV10-3, the J gene TRBJ1-1, with D possibly being TRBD1 (6 bases). The germline CDR1 and CDR2 sequences are ENHRY and SYGVKD. V was shortened by 5 bases and J by 4 bases, with 17 bases between the two germline ends. The CDR3 consists of 15 residues. DNA of the CDR3: TGTGCCATCAGTCCAGCCCAACAGGGACCCACTGAAGCTTTCTTT. This codes for CAISPAQQGPTEAFF.

The V and J genes are TRBV6-6 and TRBJ1-5; 10 bases match TRBD1. Looked up from germline, CDR1 is MNHNY and CDR2 is SVGAGI (reference sequence). The length of the CDR3 is 15 residues. J was trimmed by 5 bases and V by 8 bases; bases with no gene match: 9. CDR3 protein: CASLGTGVGYQPQHF. The CDR3 region has the DNA TGTGCCAGCCTCGGGACAGGGGTTGGTTATCAGCCCCAGCATTTT.

In this sample, this clone turned up once. This chain links TRBV9 with TRBJ1-2, with a tentative D call TRBD1 (5 bases). The CDR3 runs 16 residues. Trimming took 0 bases from V and 4 from J, leaving 16 bases between them. The V gene's germline CDR1 is SGDLS and CDR2 YYNGEE. The CDR3 DNA reads TGTGCCAGCAGCGTAGATCGGGGGGGAAAGGGCTATGGCTACACCTTC. Amino acids: CASSVDRGGKGYGYTF. Variable domain in full (rest from reference TRBV9 and TRBJ1-2): DSGVTQTPKHLITATGQRVTLRCSPRSGDLSVYWYQQSLDQGLQFLIQYYNGEERAKGNILERFSAQQFPDLHSELNLSSLELGDSALYFCASSVDRGGKGYGYTFGSGTRLTVV.

The rearrangement uses TRBV7-9 and TRBJ2-1; possibly TRBD2 for D (6 bases). Trimming removed 3 bases from V and 4 bases from J, with 10 bases in between. Germline CDR1 is SEHNR and CDR2 is FQNEAQ (reference sequence). The CDR3 is 14 residues long. The CDR3 bases are TGTGCCAGCAGCTTGGGACTTACATACAATGAGCAGTTCTTC. Its protein product is CASSLGLTYNEQFF.

V is TRBV5-1 and J is TRBJ2-2; TRBD1 is a possible D gene (6 bases). Germline V CDR1 and CDR2: SGHRS, YFSETQ. The CDR3 totals 16 residues. V was pared by 4 bases and J by 5 bases, with 18 bases between. The chain's CDR3 is CASSRTDRVTTGELFF. The DNA of the CDR3 is TGCGCCAGCAGCCGGACGGACAGAGTTACTACCGGGGAGCTGTTTTTT.

The rearrangement uses TRBV27 and TRBJ1-1; D not certain. Trimming removed 5 bases at V and 1 base at J, with 8 bases between. From germline, CDR1 is MNHEY and CDR2 SMNVEV (reference sequence). CDR3 length: 13 residues. The CDR3 DNA reads TGTGCCAGCAGTAGCCCGGGGAACACTGAAGCTTTCTTT. Its translation: CASSSPGNTEAFF.

This clone was observed a handful of times. The chain links TRBV19 to TRBJ1-5; tentatively, D is TRBD1 (5 bases). Trimming took 10 bases from V and 2 from J, leaving 24 bases between them. This CDR3 region has 17 residues. Germline V lookup: CDR1 LNHDA, CDR2 SQIVND (reference sequence). CDR3: CATQGVPTLKRNQPQHF. The CDR3 DNA reads TGTGCCACCCAAGGGGTCCCTACCCTTAAACGCAATCAGCCCCAGCATTTT.

The rearrangement links TRBV29-1 to TRBJ2-1, with a possible D match to TRBD2 (6 bases). The length of the CDR3 is 16 residues. Trimming left V 4 bases short and J 4 bases short, with 20 bases between. From germline, CDR1 is SQVTM and CDR2 ANQGSEA. In DNA, the CDR3 is TGCAGCGTTGGATTGGGGTTGGGACTGCAATACAATGAGCAGTTCTTC. Residues: CSVGLGLGLQYNEQFF.

The rearrangement links TRBV18 to TRBJ2-7, with a weak D call TRBD1 (6 bases). Trimming removed 3 bases from V and 6 bases from J, with 15 bases in between. Per the germline V gene, CDR1 is KGHSH and CDR2 is LQKENI. The CDR3 has 14 residues. Here the CDR3 reads CASSPGDIRGEQYF. DNA of the CDR3: TGTGCCAGCTCACCCGGGGACATCCGGGGCGAGCAGTACTTC.

The chain links TRBV19 to TRBJ1-4, with 10 nucleotides matching TRBD1. V shed 6 bases, J shed 7 bases, and the junction held 5 bases outside the gene matches. Germline CDR1 is LNHDA and CDR2 is SQIVND (reference sequence). CDR3 length: 14 residues. The CDR3, as DNA: TGTGCCAGTAGCACGACAGGGGGCGGTGAAAAACTGTTTTTT. It specifies CASSTTGGGEKLFF.

The rearrangement joins TRBV27 to TRBJ2-3; the match to TRBD1 covers 8 bases. J gave up 0 bases and V 6 bases, and 5 bases lay outside the gene matches. The CDR3 is 15 amino acids. The germline V gene encodes CDR1 MNHEY and CDR2 SMNVEV (reference sequence). The CDR3 region is CASSLQGASTDTQYF. The CDR3 coding sequence is TGTGCCAGCAGCCTGCAGGGGGCTAGCACAGATACGCAGTATTTT.

CDR3 region: CSAPLPSPLNGYTF. CDR3 nucleotide sequence: TGCAGCGCTCCCCTACCGAGCCCCTTAAATGGCTACACCTTC. The chain couples TRBV29-1 to TRBJ1-2; no clear D gene. Germline V gives CDR1 SQVTM, CDR2 ANQGSEA. Trimming removed 7 bases from V and 6 bases from J, with 21 bases in between. This CDR3 is built from 14 residues.

The rearrangement uses TRBV12-5 and TRBJ2-5; 8 bases are a match to TRBD2. The CDR3 is 15 residues long. Germline assignment: CDR1 LGHNT and CDR2 FRNRAP. Trimming removed 1 base from V and 3 bases from J; junction bases left unmatched: 4. The CDR3 region has the DNA TGTGCTAGTGGTTTGGAAACTAGCGGTGAAGAGACCCAGTACTTC. Translation gives CASGLETSGEETQYF.

The rearrangement links TRBV6-5 to TRBJ1-1, with a tentative D call TRBD1 (5 bases). Between the trimmed V and J ends, which lost 8 bases and 1 base, there was a span of 17 bases. The germline V gene encodes CDR1 MNHEY and CDR2 SVGAGI. The CDR3 length is 15 residues. CDR3 region: CASRSLGTGNTEAFF. The CDR3 DNA follows: TGTGCCAGCCGCTCCCTAGGAACAGGGAACACTGAAGCTTTCTTT.

The genes are TRBV2 and TRBJ2-5; no definite D call. Trimming shortened V by 5 bases and J by 4 bases, and 5 bases separated the two germline ends. The CDR3 loop spans 11 amino acids. The germline gives CDR1 SNHLY, CDR2 FYNNEI. Here the CDR3 DNA reads TGTGCCAGCAGTCTTGTAGAGACCCAGTACTTC. Amino acids: CASSLVETQYF.

The genes are TRBV7-9 and TRBJ1-1; D uncertain. This CDR3 is built from 11 residues. The V gene's germline CDR1 is SEHNR and CDR2 FQNEAQ (reference sequence). Trimming removed 3 bases from V and 5 bases from J, with 4 bases in between. CDR3 bases: TGTGCCAGCAGCTTTAGAACTGAAGCTTTCTTT. It translates to CASSFRTEAFF.

The rearrangement uses TRBV10-3 and TRBJ2-3; no clear D gene. With 8 bases removed from V and 0 bases from J, the gap between germline ends came to 12 bases. This CDR3 region has 14 residues. The V gene's germline CDR1 is ENHRY and CDR2 SYGVKD. In nucleotides, the CDR3 is TGTGCCATCCGCGAGGCGGCTAGCACAGATACGCAGTATTTT. Residues: CAIREAASTDTQYF.

The V call is TRBV5-4, the J call TRBJ1-2; 12 bases match TRBD1. Germline CDR1 reads SGHNT; CDR2 reads YYREEE (reference sequence). The junction had 5 bases not matched to a gene; V was cut back by 0 bases and J by 8 bases. The CDR3 totals 15 residues. The CDR3 bases are TGTGCCAGCAGCTTGGGGGGACAGGGGGCTAGGGGCTACACCTTC. Protein sequence: CASSLGGQGARGYTF.

The gene calls are TRBV4-1 and TRBJ2-7, with 9 bases lining up with TRBD1. The length of the CDR3 is 17 residues. Germline loops: CDR1 MGHRA, CDR2 YSYEKL. V dropped 4 bases and J dropped 3; count of bases not matched to a gene: 13. The CDR3: CASSRGTGTGMDYEQYF. The CDR3 DNA reads TGCGCCAGCAGCCGAGGCACCGGGACAGGGATGGACTACGAGCAGTACTTC.

The chain has TRBV6-1 and TRBJ2-7; 9 nucleotides line up with TRBD2. Germline CDR1 reads MNHNS; CDR2 reads SASEGT. The V segment lost 9 bases and the J segment 4 bases; nucleotides outside the gene matches: 10. The CDR3 is made up of 14 amino acids. The CDR3 loop is CASWSSGGTYEQYF. CDR3 in DNA: TGTGCCAGTTGGTCGAGCGGGGGGACATACGAGCAGTACTTC.

The genes are TRBV19 and TRBJ1-5, with D perhaps matching TRBD1 (5 bases). This CDR3 comprises 14 residues. The V gene's germline CDR1 is LNHDA and CDR2 SQIVND (reference sequence). The ends were cut back, 7 bases at V and 2 bases at J, with 12 bases in the middle. DNA of the CDR3: TGTGCCAGTAATCTAGGAGGGGGCAATCAGCCCCAGCATTTT. Translating gives CASNLGGGNQPQHF.

The V gene is TRBV5-6, the J gene TRBJ2-7, with D tentatively TRBD1 (7 bases). The CDR3 contains 15 residues. Deletions cut 2 bases from V and 0 bases from J, with 12 bases between. CDR1 is SGHDT, CDR2 YYEEEE, per germline. The CDR3 region has the DNA TGTGCCAGCAGCTTCGCGGGGACAGTCTCCTACGAGCAGTACTTC. Its translation is CASSFAGTVSYEQYF.

The CDR3 DNA reads TGTGCCAGCAGCCCTAGGGGGGGAGACCAAGAGACCCAGTACTTC. This translates into CASSPRGGDQETQYF. The rearrangement links TRBV5-4 to TRBJ2-5; a weak D match, TRBD2 (7 bases). The CDR3 has 15 residues. With 4 bases removed from V and 0 bases from J, the gap between germline ends came to 13 bases. The germline gives CDR1 SGHNT, CDR2 YYREEE (reference sequence).

The chain combines TRBV19 with TRBJ1-2; TRBD1 aligns across 9 bases. The V gene end was trimmed by 6 bases and the J gene end by 10 bases; junction bases not matched to a gene: 6. This CDR3 spans 12 amino acids. Germline assignment: CDR1 LNHDA and CDR2 SQIVND (reference sequence). The CDR3 coding sequence is TGTGCCAGTAGATGGGACAGGGAAGACTACACCTTC. Protein sequence: CASRWDREDYTF.

The CDR3 loop reads CASSSARLFF. CDR3 in DNA: TGTGCCAGTAGTTCTGCGAGGCTGTTTTTT. This chain joins TRBV19 and TRBJ1-4, with D unclear. Germline V gives CDR1 LNHDA, CDR2 SQIVND (reference sequence). There are 10 residues in the CDR3. The V and J ends lost 5 bases and 14 bases respectively, with 9 bases between them.

J is TRBJ2-7 and V is TRBV5-5, with TRBD2 identical over 9 bases. Germline CDR1 is SGHKS and CDR2 is YYEKEE (reference sequence). CDR3 length equals 15 residues. The ends lost 3 bases at V and 3 bases at J; junction bases unmatched: 7. In nucleotides, the CDR3 is TGTGCCAGCAGCTATATAGCGGGGGACTACTACGAGCAGTACTTC. Residues: CASSYIAGDYYEQYF.

The chain joins TRBV4-1 to TRBJ2-7; the D gene is possibly TRBD1 (6 bases). Trimming stripped 4 bases from V and 2 bases from J, with 12 bases between. Germline values: CDR1 MGHRA, CDR2 YSYEKL. This CDR3 has 14 residues. CDR3 coding DNA: TGCGCCAGCAGCCTAAGACAGGCCACCTACGAGCAGTACTTC. It encodes CASSLRQATYEQYF.